The 25 T cell receptor beta chains below come from one sample, sequenced in a study of OX40 agonist ivuxolimab in advanced cancers. The table came from immunoSEQ multiplex PCR; TCRdb's copy has only in-frame clones and leaves some out. Among about 7,800 clones listed, 90% were seen once. The material sequenced was CD4+ or CD8+ T cells sorted from blood, taken in a trial of the OX40 agonist ivuxolimab. The receptors derive from an adult with an advanced solid tumor such as melanoma, head and neck, liver or kidney cancer.

V and J are TRBV7-9 and TRBJ2-5, with a weak D call TRBD2 (6 bases). V was trimmed by 5 bases and J by 4 bases, leaving 11 bases between them. CDR1 SEHNR and CDR2 FQNEAQ come from the germline V gene (reference sequence). The CDR3 runs to 13 residues. The CDR3 region is CASSPRGRETQYF. Here the CDR3 DNA reads TGTGCCAGCAGCCCTCGGGGGAGAGAGACCCAGTACTTC.

This sequence joins TRBV9 and TRBJ2-2; D is perhaps TRBD1 (6 bases). Trimming removed 1 base from V and 6 bases from J, with 10 bases in between. CDR1 SGDLS and CDR2 YYNGEE come from the germline V gene. The CDR3 is made up of 14 amino acids. The DNA for the CDR3 is TGTGCCAGCAGCGTATGGCAGGGGCCCGGGGAGCTGTTTTTT. This gives the protein CASSVWQGPGELFF. Full variable domain (missing parts from reference TRBV9 and TRBJ2-2): DSGVTQTPKHLITATGQRVTLRCSPRSGDLSVYWYQQSLDQGLQFLIQYYNGEERAKGNILERFSAQQFPDLHSELNLSSLELGDSALYFCASSVWQGPGELFFGEGSRLTVL.

The chain has TRBV5-1 and TRBJ1-2; 10 bases are a match to TRBD1. This CDR3 region has 16 residues. Germline values: CDR1 SGHRS, CDR2 YFSETQ. V was clipped by 0 bases and J by 2 bases; unmatched bases: 4. Here the CDR3 reads CASSLGQGASNYGYTF. CDR3 sequence (DNA): TGCGCCAGCAGCTTGGGACAGGGGGCTAGCAACTATGGCTACACCTTC.

The V gene is TRBV2, the J gene TRBJ1-2, with 8 nucleotides matching TRBD1. CDR3 length equals 14 residues. With V trimmed by 7 bases and J by 6 bases, 10 bases remained unmatched. Germline-derived CDR1 and CDR2 are SNHLY and FYNNEI. The CDR3: CASKLGQGAHGYTF. CDR3 nucleotides: TGTGCCAGCAAGCTGGGTCAGGGGGCACATGGCTACACCTTC.

This clone occurred a few times. The chain uses TRBV30 and TRBJ2-5; no definite D call. There are 15 residues in the CDR3. V was shortened by 0 bases and J by 5 bases, with 16 bases between the two germline ends. Germline V gene lookup returns CDR1 GTSNPN and CDR2 SVGIG (reference sequence). CDR3 protein: CAWSVGGAPGETQYF. In DNA, the CDR3 is TGTGCCTGGAGTGTAGGTGGAGCTCCCGGGGAGACCCAGTACTTC.

V usage is TRBV5-1 and J usage is TRBJ1-1; D uncertain. This CDR3 is built from 13 residues. CDR1 and CDR2 (germline): SGHRS, YFSETQ. Deletions cut 4 bases from V and 2 bases from J, with 9 bases between. The CDR3 protein is CASSLWGNTEAFF. The DNA of the CDR3 is TGCGCCAGCAGCCTCTGGGGAAACACTGAAGCTTTCTTT.

This chain links TRBV7-3 with TRBJ2-7; TRBD2 matches at 7 bases. The germline gives CDR1 SGHTA, CDR2 FQGTGA. The CDR3 loop spans 15 amino acids. Germline trimming cut 5 bases from V and 2 bases from J; bases unmatched to any gene: 9. The CDR3 protein is CASSPGLVFTYEQYF. CDR3 bases: TGTGCCAGCAGCCCCGGACTAGTATTCACCTACGAGCAGTACTTC.

The rearrangement uses TRBV4-2 and TRBJ2-5; 10 nucleotides line up with TRBD2. Trimming cost V 1 base and J 2 bases; bases outside gene matches: 7. The CDR3 contains 17 residues. Per the germline V gene, CDR1 is LGHNA and CDR2 is YNFKEQ. Here the CDR3 DNA reads TGTGCCAGCAGCCAAGGACTAGCGGGCGGGTTTCAAGAGACCCAGTACTTC. It encodes CASSQGLAGGFQETQYF.

The chain is built from TRBV4-1 and TRBJ1-2; D is unresolved. The germline gives CDR1 MGHRA, CDR2 YSYEKL. Trimming stripped 0 bases from V and 7 bases from J, with 15 bases between. The CDR3 runs to 15 residues. CDR3 region: CASSQDSRGYGGYTF. The CDR3 DNA reads as TGCGCCAGCAGCCAAGACTCTCGGGGTTATGGTGGCTACACCTTC.

The chain couples TRBV11-3 to TRBJ1-4; no definite D call. CDR3 length: 12 residues. Germline CDR1 and CDR2: SGHNT and YENEEA. Between the trimmed V and J ends, which lost 0 bases and 10 bases, there was a span of 6 bases. The CDR3 is CASSLEPGKLFF. CDR3 DNA sequence: TGTGCCAGCAGCTTAGAACCGGGAAAACTGTTTTTT.

The rearrangement uses TRBV5-1 and TRBJ2-2; 7 bases match TRBD2. V shed 6 bases and J 4 bases; nucleotides not matched to a gene: 12. Germline V gene lookup returns CDR1 SGHRS and CDR2 YFSETQ. The CDR3 loop spans 16 amino acids. The chain's CDR3 is CASTMLAGVGTGELFF. CDR3 sequence (DNA): TGCGCCAGCACTATGTTGGCGGGAGTGGGCACCGGGGAGCTGTTTTTT.

The chain carries TRBV5-1 and TRBJ2-7; TRBD2 aligns across 11 bases. Germline CDR1 is SGHRS and CDR2 is YFSETQ. The CDR3 runs to 15 residues. After removal of 5 bases from V and 1 base from J, the junction contained 5 bases not matched to a gene. In DNA, the CDR3 is TGCGCCAGCAGAACTAGCGGGAGTCAATCCTACGAGCAGTACTTC. Translating it yields CASRTSGSQSYEQYF.

This clone showed up just once. CDR3 DNA sequence: TGTGCCAGCAGCTTAGCGCTTCAGGGCACAGCTAACCCTTCACCCCTCCACTTT. Protein: CASSLALQGTANPSPLHF. The rearrangement uses TRBV7-9 and TRBJ1-6, with D maybe TRBD1 (5 bases). Germline CDR1 is SEHNR and CDR2 is FQNEAQ (reference sequence). There are 18 residues in the CDR3. Trimming stripped 0 bases from V and 9 bases from J, with 21 bases between.

The rearrangement joins TRBV18 to TRBJ1-1, with unresolved D. The germline V and J ends were trimmed by 2 bases and 5 bases, with 6 bases remaining between them. Germline lookup yields CDR1 KGHSH and CDR2 LQKENI. The CDR3 runs to 12 residues. The CDR3 loop reads CASSPERTEAFF. The CDR3 region has the DNA TGTGCCAGCTCACCAGAACGGACTGAAGCTTTCTTT.

The chain carries TRBV19 and TRBJ2-1; 7 nucleotides agree with TRBD1. Unmatched junction bases numbered 6, after V lost 1 base and J lost 0 bases. Per germline, CDR1 LNHDA and CDR2 SQIVND (reference sequence). The CDR3 spans 17 residues. CDR3 sequence: CASSIVPGQRSYNEQFF. The CDR3 DNA sequence: TGTGCCAGTAGTATAGTTCCGGGACAGCGCTCCTACAATGAGCAGTTCTTC.

V and J are TRBV4-3 and TRBJ1-3; D remains unclear. Trimming removed 2 bases from V and 0 bases from J, with 14 bases in between. This CDR3 is built from 17 residues. In germline, CDR1 is LGHNA, CDR2 YSLEER. This CDR3 reads CASSQLVDGASGNTIYF. The CDR3 DNA reads as TGCGCCAGCAGCCAACTCGTCGACGGAGCCTCTGGAAACACCATATATTTT.

This clone was seen only once. The genes are TRBV7-3 and TRBJ2-1, with D tentatively TRBD2 (6 bases). CDR3 length equals 13 residues. Germline loops: CDR1 SGHTA, CDR2 FQGTGA. Trimming stripped 2 bases from V and 5 bases from J, with 7 bases between. The CDR3 region is CASSLQRDNEQFF. In DNA form, the CDR3 reads TGTGCCAGCAGCTTACAGCGGGACAATGAGCAGTTCTTC.

This sequence joins TRBV18 and TRBJ2-3, with D possibly being TRBD2 (5 bases). The CDR3 covers 15 residues. The germline V gene has CDR1 KGHSH and CDR2 LQKENI. V shed 2 bases and J shed 5 bases, with 14 bases lying between them. In DNA form, the CDR3 reads TGTGCCAGCTCACCAAGGCTAGCTGGGTTAGATACGCAGTATTTT. Its protein product is CASSPRLAGLDTQYF.

This clone was recorded a few times. This sequence joins TRBV5-1 and TRBJ1-2, with 7 positions matching TRBD1. The J segment lost 5 bases and the V segment lost 0 bases, leaving 7 bases of the junction unmatched. Germline V gene sequence: CDR1 SGHRS, CDR2 YFSETQ. The CDR3 extends over 15 amino acids. The CDR3 nucleotides are TGCGCCAGCAGCTTGGCAGGGGGGGCGCGGTATGGCTACACCTTC. Its translation: CASSLAGGARYGYTF.

Turning to this clone: The same CDR3 can be traced to other DNA sequences in this sample. The chain combines TRBV11-3 with TRBJ1-1, with D hard to call. Germline V gene data show CDR1 as SGHNT and CDR2 as YENEEA. This CDR3 is built from 13 residues. V was shortened by 3 bases and J by 0 bases, with 5 bases between the two germline ends. The CDR3 region has the DNA TGTGCCAGCAGCTTTTCAGTGAACACTGAAGCTTTCTTT. Protein sequence: CASSFSVNTEAFF.

This chain links TRBV5-1 with TRBJ1-1, with D unclear. Germline assignment: CDR1 SGHRS and CDR2 YFSETQ. This CDR3 spans 13 amino acids. With 8 bases removed from V and 1 base from J, the gap between germline ends came to 12 bases. CDR3 nucleotide sequence: TGCGCCAGTTCGTCCCAGCCGAACACTGAAGCTTTCTTT. Amino acid sequence: CASSSQPNTEAFF.

The gene calls are TRBV4-1 and TRBJ2-1; a weak D match, TRBD2 (6 bases). The CDR3 contains 16 residues. Germline V gives CDR1 MGHRA, CDR2 YSYEKL. Trimming removed 0 bases at V and 5 bases at J, with 14 bases between. CDR3 bases: TGCGCCAGCAGCCAAGAGACTAGACCGTACAACAATGAGCAGTTCTTC. Translation gives CASSQETRPYNNEQFF.

The V and J genes are TRBV2 and TRBJ1-4, with D possibly TRBD1 on 6 matching bases. Germline V lookup: CDR1 SNHLY, CDR2 FYNNEI. The CDR3 is made up of 14 amino acids. The V end was cut by 7 bases, the J end by 5 bases, with 14 bases between. The CDR3 is CASIAGAANEKLFF. For the CDR3, the DNA is TGTGCCAGCATCGCAGGGGCGGCGAATGAAAAACTGTTTTTT.

CDR3 sequence (DNA): TGTGCCAGCAGGCCAATCGGGGGCTCCTATGGCTACACCTTC. Its translation: CASRPIGGSYGYTF. This chain joins TRBV25-1 and TRBJ1-2; D is perhaps TRBD1 (6 bases). CDR1 is MGHDK and CDR2 is SYGVNS in the germline V gene. Trimming removed 6 bases at V and 4 bases at J, with 15 bases between. This CDR3 region has 14 residues.

The genes are TRBV7-9 and TRBJ2-3; 10 bases are shared with TRBD2. Germline CDR1 reads SEHNR; CDR2 reads FQNEAQ (reference sequence). After removal of 2 bases from V and 2 bases from J, the junction contained 10 bases not matched to a gene. The CDR3 loop spans 18 amino acids. The CDR3 sequence: CASSLPTGTSETTDTQYF. The CDR3 coding sequence is TGTGCCAGCAGCTTACCCACCGGGACTAGCGAGACCACAGATACGCAGTATTTT. Drawing the rest from reference TRBV7-9 and TRBJ2-3, the complete variable domain is DTGVSQNPRHKITKRGQNVTFRCDPISEHNRLYWYRQTLGQGPEFLTYFQNEAQLEKSRLLSDRFSAERPKGSFSTLEIQRTEQGDSAMYLCASSLPTGTSETTDTQYFGPGTRLTVL.